This T cell receptor (beta chain) emerged from a study of chemoradiotherapy in HPV16-positive cancers. Study-level background: A couple of HPV16-positive patients' cells yielded candidate HPV-specific clones and common motifs.

Points from the study as a whole: In HPV16-positive patients, HPV-responsive T-cell expansion tracked better recurrence-free survival. Only two HPV16-positive patients supplied the functional HPV-specificity definition.

Generated by immunoSEQ multiplex PCR, the TCRdb table keeps only in-frame clones and is missing some. This table has tens of thousands of clones, roughly 92% appearing once. The germline V gene has CDR1 MDHEN and CDR2 SYDVKM. The CDR3 loop spans 13 amino acids. V dropped 5 bases and J dropped 6 bases, with 12 bases sitting between them. To note about this clone: The antigen remains unidentified.

The gene calls are TRBV28 and TRBJ2-3; D is unresolved. The material was blood, obtained from a patient who underwent chemoradiotherapy. The TCR comes from a human donor with HPV-associated anogenital cancer. CDR3 nucleotides: TGTGCCAGCAGTGCTAGGAGTCGCGATACGCAGTATTTT. It translates to CASSARSRDTQYF.